This T cell receptor (beta chain) was recovered during a study of T cells after yellow fever vaccination. TCRdb passed the 5' RACE reads through MiXCR, listing each CDR3 protein once. The sample lists approximately 90,000 distinct CDR3 sequences, roughly 14% seen once, with around 25% in the top ten. Only a few counts were recorded for this clonotype. The sequence was obtained from a man aged 18 to 29 who received the YFV17D yellow fever vaccine. This specimen was CD8+ T cells not binding an NS4B(214-222) dextramer, sorted from PBMCs, taken 20 to 25 days after the first yellow fever vaccination.

Here the CDR3 DNA reads TGTGCCAGCAGCTTAGCTCAGGGACTGGAAGAAAAACTGTTTTTT. Translation gives CASSLAQGLEEKLFF. The gene calls are TRBV7-9 and TRBJ1-4; D might be TRBD1 (5 bases). The CDR3 totals 15 residues. The V end lost 0 bases, the J end lost 8 bases, and 13 bases lay between the germline ends. Germline V lookup: CDR1 SEHNR, CDR2 FQNEAQ (reference sequence).